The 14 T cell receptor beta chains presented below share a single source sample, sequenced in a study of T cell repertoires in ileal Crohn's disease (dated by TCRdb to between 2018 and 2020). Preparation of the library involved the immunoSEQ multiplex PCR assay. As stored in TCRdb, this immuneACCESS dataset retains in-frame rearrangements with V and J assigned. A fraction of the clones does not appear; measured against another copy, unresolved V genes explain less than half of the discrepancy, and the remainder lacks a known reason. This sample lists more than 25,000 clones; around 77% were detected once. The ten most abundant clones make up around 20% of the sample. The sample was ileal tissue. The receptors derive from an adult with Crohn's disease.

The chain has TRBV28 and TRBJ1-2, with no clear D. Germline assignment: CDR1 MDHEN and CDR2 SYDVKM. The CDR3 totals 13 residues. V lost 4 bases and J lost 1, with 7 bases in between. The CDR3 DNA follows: TGTGCCAGCAGTTATTTTCTTAACTATGGCTACACCTTC. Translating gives CASSYFLNYGYTF.

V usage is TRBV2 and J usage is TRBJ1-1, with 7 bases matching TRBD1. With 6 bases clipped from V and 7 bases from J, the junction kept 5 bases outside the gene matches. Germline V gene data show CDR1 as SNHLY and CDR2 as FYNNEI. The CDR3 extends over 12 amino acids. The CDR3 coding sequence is TGTGCCAGCAGGTACGGGACAGATGAAGCTTTCTTT. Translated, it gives CASRYGTDEAFF.

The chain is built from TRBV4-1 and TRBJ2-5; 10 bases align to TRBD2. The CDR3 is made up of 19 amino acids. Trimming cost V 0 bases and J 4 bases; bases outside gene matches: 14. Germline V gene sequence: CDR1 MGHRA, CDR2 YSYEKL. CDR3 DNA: TGCGCCAGCAGCCAAGAGGTTCGGCCCAGCGGGAGGGGAGGAGAGACCCAGTACTTC. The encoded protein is CASSQEVRPSGRGGETQYF.

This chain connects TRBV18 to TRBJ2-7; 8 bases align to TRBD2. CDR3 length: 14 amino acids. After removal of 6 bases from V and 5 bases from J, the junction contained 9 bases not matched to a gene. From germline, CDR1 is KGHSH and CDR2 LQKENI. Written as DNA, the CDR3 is TGTGCCAGCTCCCCAGGACTAGCCTTCAACGAGCAGTACTTC. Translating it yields CASSPGLAFNEQYF.

The CDR3 nucleotides read TGTGCCAGCACCTCAGGACAGCAGGCTTTCTTT. Protein: CASTSGQQAFF. V usage is TRBV11-2 and J usage is TRBJ1-1; the D gene is possibly TRBD1 (6 bases). Germline CDR1 SGHAT, CDR2 FQNNGV. Trimming pared 7 bases from V and 11 bases from J, leaving 14 bases between. The CDR3 is 11 residues long.

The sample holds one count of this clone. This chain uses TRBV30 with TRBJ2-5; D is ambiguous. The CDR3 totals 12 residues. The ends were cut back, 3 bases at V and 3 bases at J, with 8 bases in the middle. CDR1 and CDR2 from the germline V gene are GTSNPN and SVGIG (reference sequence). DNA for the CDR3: TGTGCCTGGAGCCGCGCCAAAGAGACCCAGTACTTC. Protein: CAWSRAKETQYF.

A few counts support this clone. In nucleotides, the CDR3 is TGTGCCAGCGGGACAGGGGCTCAAGAGACCCAGTACTTC. Translating gives CASGTGAQETQYF. The rearrangement links TRBV6-1 to TRBJ2-5; 10 nucleotides line up with TRBD1. This CDR3 spans 13 amino acids. V shed 8 bases and J 2 bases; nucleotides not matched to a gene: 2. Germline V lookup: CDR1 MNHNS, CDR2 SASEGT.

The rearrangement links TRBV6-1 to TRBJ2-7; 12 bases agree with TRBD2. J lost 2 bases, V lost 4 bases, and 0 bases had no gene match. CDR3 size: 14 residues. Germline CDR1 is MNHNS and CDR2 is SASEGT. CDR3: CASSGLAGAYEQYF. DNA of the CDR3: TGTGCCAGCAGTGGACTAGCGGGAGCCTACGAGCAGTACTTC.

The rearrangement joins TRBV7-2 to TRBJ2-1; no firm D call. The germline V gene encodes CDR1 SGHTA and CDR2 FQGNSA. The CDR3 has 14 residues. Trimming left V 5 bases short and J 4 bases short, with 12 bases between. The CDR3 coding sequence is TGTGCCAGCAGCCCCCTGCCGGGTTACAATGAGCAGTTCTTC. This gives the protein CASSPLPGYNEQFF.

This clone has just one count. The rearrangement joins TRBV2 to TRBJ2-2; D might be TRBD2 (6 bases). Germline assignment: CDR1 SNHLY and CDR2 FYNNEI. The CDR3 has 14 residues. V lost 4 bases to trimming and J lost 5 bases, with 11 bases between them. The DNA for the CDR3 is TGTGCCAGCAGTGTGGGGAGGACGACCGGGGAGCTGTTTTTT. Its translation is CASSVGRTTGELFF.

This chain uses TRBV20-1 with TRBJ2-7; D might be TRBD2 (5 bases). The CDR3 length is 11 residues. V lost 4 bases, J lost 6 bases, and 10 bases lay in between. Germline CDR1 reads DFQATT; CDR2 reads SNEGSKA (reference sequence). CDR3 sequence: CSATGSGEQYF. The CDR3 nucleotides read TGCAGTGCTACGGGGTCGGGCGAGCAGTACTTC.

Written as DNA, the CDR3 is TGTGCCAGTAGTATCAAGGGCCGGGAATGGTACAATGAGCAGTTCTTC. This sequence encodes CASSIKGREWYNEQFF. The V and J genes are TRBV19 and TRBJ2-1; possible D gene TRBD2, 5 bases. The germline gives CDR1 LNHDA, CDR2 SQIVND (reference sequence). The CDR3 has 16 amino acids. V shed 3 bases and J shed 4 bases, with 16 bases lying between them.

The CDR3 is CASSLTVPNEQFF. DNA of the CDR3: TGTGCCAGCAGTCTGACAGTACCCAATGAGCAGTTCTTC. The V gene is TRBV27, the J gene TRBJ2-1; a weak D match, TRBD1 (5 bases). Trimming removed 5 bases at V and 6 bases at J, with 11 bases between. CDR1 MNHEY and CDR2 SMNVEV come from the germline V gene (reference sequence). The CDR3 loop spans 13 amino acids.

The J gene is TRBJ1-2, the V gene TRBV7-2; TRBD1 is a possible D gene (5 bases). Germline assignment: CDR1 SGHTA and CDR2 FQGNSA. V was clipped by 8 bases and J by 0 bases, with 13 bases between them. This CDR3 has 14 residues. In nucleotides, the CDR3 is TGTGCCAGCGGCCGGGACTCTACTAACTATGGCTACACCTTC. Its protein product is CASGRDSTNYGYTF.